The present T cell receptor (beta chain) was sequenced within a study of blood T cell repertoires in COVID-19. Study-wide context: The origin of the acute and convalescent COVID-19 samples was the United States, Italy and Spain. T cells, B-cell-depleted T cells, or PBMCs supplied cDNA or gDNA.

Patients in Seattle were enrolled during active infection, then followed longitudinally. As handled by the study authors: Estimation of nucleated cell counts relied on the amplification of reference gene primers. Libraries were prepared by immunoSEQ multiplex PCR; TCRdb keeps only in-frame clonotypes and omits some of them. The DNA was the basis for D and trimming; V, J and clone size are from that table. The sample has almost 90,000 clones; 80% to 95% are singletons. The sequence was obtained from a man between 18 and 35 years old with COVID-19, enrolled during active disease. The sample comprised peripheral blood.

The CDR3 DNA reads TGTGCCATCAGTGAGTCCCTTCAGGCGAACACTGAAGCTTTCTTT. The encoded protein is CAISESLQANTEAFF. The rearrangement links TRBV10-3 to TRBJ1-1; D is ambiguous. CDR1 ENHRY and CDR2 SYGVKD come from the germline V gene. Trimming pared 0 bases from V and 1 base from J, leaving 9 bases between. CDR3 length equals 15 residues.